Following are 12 T cell receptor beta chains from one sample sequenced in a study of Graves' ophthalmopathy and Graves' hyperthyroidism. RNA transcripts served as template for amplifying TCR beta CDR3 sequences. The authors performed first-round RT-PCR with HTBI primers and then a second-round multiplex PCR. TCRdb used MiXCR to reprocess the multiplex PCR reads, holding one entry per CDR3 protein. The sample lists over a million distinct CDR3 sequences; roughly two fifths were seen once. What was sequenced was peripheral blood or thyroid tissue (not recorded which). The receptors originated from an adult man with Graves' hyperthyroidism.

As regards this clonotype: A read error may be the cause here, since a much bigger clone is one base away. This chain uses TRBV11-2 with TRBJ1-6, with D hard to call. Per the germline V gene, CDR1 is SGHAT and CDR2 is FQNNGV. The CDR3 is made up of 15 amino acids. As DNA, the CDR3 is TGCGCCAGCAGCCGAGAGGCAGTGAATAATTCACCCCTCCACTTT. Its translation is CASSREAVNNSPLHF. Together with reference TRBV11-2 and TRBJ1-6, the CDR3 gives the full variable domain: EAGVAQSPRYKIIEKRQSVAFWCNPISGHATLYWYQQILGQGPKLLIQFQNNGVVDDSQLPKDRFSAERLKGVDSTLKIQPAKLEDSAVYLCASSREAVNNSPLHFGNGTRLTVT.

CDR3 coding DNA: TGTGCCAGCAGCTTCAGGCCAGGGTTGGAGGAGACCCAGTACTTC. This sequence encodes CASSFRPGLEETQYF. The chain carries TRBV7-3 and TRBJ2-5; D might be TRBD1 (5 bases). The germline gives CDR1 SGHTA, CDR2 FQGTGA. Trimming stripped 3 bases from V and 5 bases from J, with 16 bases between. This CDR3 is 15 amino acids long.

V and J are TRBV20-1 and TRBJ1-2, with D unresolved. Germline V CDR1 and CDR2: DFQATT, SNEGSKA (reference sequence). CDR3 size: 14 residues. The CDR3 DNA sequence: TGCAGCGGCCAGACCAGGACGTTATCTTATGGCTACACCTTC. It encodes CSGQTRTLSYGYTF.

This chain uses TRBV30 with TRBJ2-7; TRBD1 aligns across 7 bases. V was pared by 1 base and J by 4 bases, with 7 bases of the junction left unmatched. The length of the CDR3 is 14 residues. CDR1 GTSNPN and CDR2 SVGIG come from the germline V gene (reference sequence). CDR3 sequence: CAWSARDRIYEQYF. Written as DNA, the CDR3 is TGTGCCTGGAGTGCTAGGGACAGAATATACGAGCAGTACTTC.

The chain recombines TRBV5-6 with TRBJ1-5, with D perhaps TRBD1 (5 bases). CDR3 length: 14 amino acids. V dropped 2 bases and J dropped 3 bases, with 9 bases sitting between them. In germline, CDR1 is SGHDT, CDR2 YYEEEE. The CDR3 loop reads CASSLYRFNQPQHF. The CDR3 DNA sequence: TGTGCCAGCAGCTTATACAGGTTCAATCAGCCCCAGCATTTT. Full variable domain (rest looked up from reference TRBV5-6 and TRBJ1-5): DAGVTQSPTHLIKTRGQQVTLRCSPKSGHDTVSWYQQALGQGPQFIFQYYEEEERQRGNFPDRFSGHQFPNYSSELNVNALLLGDSALYLCASSLYRFNQPQHFGDGTRLSIL.

The chain employs TRBV19 and TRBJ2-2; D might be TRBD1 (5 bases). Trimming removed 7 bases from V and 0 bases from J, with 12 bases in between. From germline, CDR1 is LNHDA and CDR2 SQIVND (reference sequence). The CDR3 is made up of 15 amino acids. The CDR3 spells CASTTRVPNTGELFF. The DNA for the CDR3 is TGTGCCAGTACGACCAGGGTCCCGAACACCGGGGAGCTGTTTTTT. Full variable domain (rest looked up from reference TRBV19 and TRBJ2-2): DGGITQSPKYLFRKEGQNVTLSCEQNLNHDAMYWYRQDPGQGLRLIYYSQIVNDFQKGDIAEGYSVSREKKESFPLTVTSAQKNPTAFYLCASTTRVPNTGELFFGEGSRLTVL.

There are many counts of this clonotype. The V and J genes are TRBV5-1 and TRBJ1-1; D remains unclear. V was pared by 3 bases and J by 4 bases, with 19 bases between. CDR3 length equals 16 residues. Per the germline V gene, CDR1 is SGHRS and CDR2 is YFSETQ. CDR3 nucleotide sequence: TGCGCCAGCAGCTACGGGCCCGCATACGAGGCCACTGAAGCTTTCTTT. Residues: CASSYGPAYEATEAFF.

This clonotype was seen more than once but under ten times. The CDR3 is CSATRDRGRTGYGYTF. Here the CDR3 DNA reads TGCAGTGCGACCCGGGACAGGGGGCGCACGGGCTATGGCTACACCTTC. The rearrangement links TRBV20-1 to TRBJ1-2, with 12 nucleotides matching TRBD1. Trimming removed 6 bases from V and 4 bases from J; junction bases left unmatched: 12. From germline, CDR1 is DFQATT and CDR2 SNEGSKA (reference sequence). The CDR3 spans 16 residues.

This clonotype has only a few counts. The J gene is TRBJ2-5, the V gene TRBV20-1; D might be TRBD1 (6 bases). V lost 6 bases to trimming and J lost 2 bases, with 16 bases between them. The CDR3 has 14 residues. CDR1 is DFQATT, CDR2 SNEGSKA, per germline (reference sequence). The chain's CDR3 is CSANDRRLQETQYF. The CDR3 nucleotides read TGCAGTGCCAACGACAGGAGACTACAAGAGACCCAGTACTTC.

This clonotype was recorded many times. This chain connects TRBV12-3 or TRBV12-4 to TRBJ2-7, with 9 bases identical to TRBD1. V shed 4 bases, J shed 3 bases, and the junction held 4 bases outside the gene matches. The CDR3 is 14 residues long. CDR3 amino acids: CASSSGQGNYEQYF. CDR3 coding DNA: TGTGCCAGCAGTTCGGGACAGGGAAACTACGAGCAGTACTTC.

The rearrangement joins TRBV10-3 to TRBJ2-5; tentatively, D is TRBD1 (6 bases). V lost 5 bases and J 5 bases, leaving 9 bases between the germline ends. The CDR3 runs 12 residues. The germline CDR1 and CDR2 sequences are ENHRY and SYGVKD. The CDR3 reads CAISFDRETQYF. CDR3 in DNA: TGTGCCATCAGTTTCGACAGGGAGACCCAGTACTTC.

This chain links TRBV9 with TRBJ1-4; D gene uncertain. The CDR3 runs 14 residues. Trimming cost V 4 bases and J 8 bases, with 15 bases left between them. The V gene's germline CDR1 is SGDLS and CDR2 YYNGEE. The CDR3 loop is CASSPPLGPEKLFF. CDR3 nucleotide sequence: TGTGCCAGCAGCCCCCCTTTGGGCCCCGAAAAACTGTTTTTT.